This T cell receptor (beta chain) was captured by sequencing in a study of cytomegalovirus exposure and HLA in healthy donors (dated by TCRdb to between 2016 and 2019). Some background on the complete study: An earlier analysis of around 600 of the donors reported 250 to 300 Gb of sequence data and 100 million to 130 million unique TCR beta sequences from about 200 million T cells. All discovery cohort repertoires had been generated on a single sequencing platform. Rather than drawing on any new phenotypic data, the later analysis identified candidate immune exposures from TCR beta sequences and the way those sequences occurred across donors. An early release that covered several hundred HLA-typed donors contained approximately 300 gigabases of sequencing data and 70 million to 100 million unique TCR sequences. Among the approximately 420 genotyped donors, 81% belonged to the genetic ancestry cluster associated with self-reported Caucasian donors. The study was designed to test whether signatures of past pathogen exposure could be identified by cataloging public T cell receptors. A later genetic analysis used genome-wide SNP genotypes for 398 of the 666 donors, treating that subset as a discovery cohort. To predict cytomegalovirus infection status, the study combined high-throughput TCR immunosequencing, statistical association of individual TCRs with disease status, and machine learning. A later analysis re-analyzed previously published TCR beta repertoires from approximately 700 donors and added high-resolution HLA genotyping to study TCR occurrence patterns. Besides the first cohort of around 700 subjects, a separate validation cohort made up of 120 different subjects was used. Among roughly 400 genotyped donors of the cohort, an average of approximately 230,000 unique TCR beta nucleotide sequences were sequenced per donor, approximately 20% of them non-productive. To decide whether each TCR beta V gene segment behaved as functional or pseudogenic, an earlier analysis of over 500 of the donors relied on high-throughput TCR beta sequencing. Typing coverage differed by locus: A, B, C, DRB1 and DQB1 were typed in about 620-630 donors, DQA1 in about 550, DPA1 in some 610, and DPB1 in about 450. Because of strong linkage in the cohort, roughly five DR-DQ haplotypes were treated as single units for association and clustering. HLA typing covered class I and class II loci at four-digit resolution. The study profiled the T cell repertoires of 550 to 700 subjects by immunosequencing and related them to cytomegalovirus serostatus. Donor age, sex, ethnicity and CMV serostatus were compiled alongside the repertoire data.

CDR1 and CDR2 were assigned from the germline V gene (reference sequence) as GTSNPN and SVGIG. The CDR3 holds 11 amino acids from the cysteine to the phenylalanine. Left in the record is the CDR3 DNA by itself, 33 bases read in frame from the first base. Clipping removes 4 bases from V and 4 bases from J, with 0 as the unmatched junction base count. In total, around 600 healthy bone marrow donors made up the cohort. Cohort members were all nominally healthy when sampled, although unrecorded immune exposures were likely present. The donor tested CMV seropositive and was one of the 289 seropositive cohort members. Every donor gave a peripheral blood sample, and the peripheral blood mononuclear cells from that sample were used for TCR beta sequencing. Genomic DNA extraction from the blood cell samples was performed with the Qiagen DNeasy Blood Extraction Kit. Of note for this clone: Its antigen is not yet known. Base qualities are missing; no much larger clone stands one base away.

The library was built by means of the immunoSEQ multiplex PCR assay. For the multiplex PCR, a mixture combining 60 forward primers for TCR Vbeta segments and 13 reverse primers for TCR Jbeta segments was used. The CDR3 region of rearranged TCR beta genes was amplified from genomic DNA with a multiplex PCR assay. Amplified TCR beta libraries were sequenced as 87-base-pair reads on the Illumina HiSeq System. The authors' analysis ran thus. Across the 500 to 750 repertoires, a later analysis counted 80 million or so unique TCR beta chains, around 11 million of which were shared by at least two donors. Raw reads were error-corrected and collapsed into unique sequences with a nearest-neighbor algorithm that merged closely related sequences to remove PCR and sequencing errors. CDR3 sequences were aligned to IMGT reference sequences to assign V, D and J gene segments. For a sequence to be retained, at least a six-nucleotide match to both a V gene segment and a J gene segment was required. A rearrangement counted as productive if the CDR3 had no stop codons and remained in frame with V and J, and every other rearrangement counted as non-productive. CDR3 was defined by IMGT convention, running from the second conserved V-encoded cysteine to the conserved J-encoded phenylalanine. The earlier analysis of some 600 of the donors excluded sequences that lacked an unambiguous match to a single V gene segment. In an earlier analysis of approximately 550 of the donors, V segments were called functional above 56.7% productive rearrangements and were called segregating when the between-donor standard deviation exceeded 5%. A statistical classification framework was built to diagnose cytomegalovirus status from the catalog of TCR beta chain sequences. A later analysis assigned V and J genes by comparing TCR nucleotide sequences with IMGT/GENE-DB human TR gene sequences. Using the TCRdist pipeline, a later analysis assigned CDR3 sequences along with most-parsimonious VDJ recombination scenarios. In a later analysis, every TCR beta chain was defined by the combination of its CDR3 amino acid sequence and its V-gene family, and reads without a unique V-gene family were dropped. To address suspected cross-contamination and a sequencing artifact, a later analysis removed 550 to 750 highly shared, low-generation-probability nucleotide sequences. In a later analysis, a clonal expansion index for each public chain was calculated from normalized within-repertoire ranks of inferred template counts. A later analysis computed generation probabilities with a VDJ recombination model fitted to out-of-frame rearrangements, and checked the results against IGoR. In a later analysis, TCR-TCR, TCR-HLA and TCR-CMV co-occurrence was scored with hypergeometric tests, and a repertoire-size bias correction was applied to TCR pairs. To estimate false discovery rates, a later analysis permuted the HLA or CMV assignments 20 times. A later analysis grouped co-occurring TCRs with DBSCAN, adding TCRdist sequence similarity when clustering within HLA-allele-positive subsets. Repertoires with fewer than 30,000 or more than 120,000 public chains were left out of co-occurrence clustering, as were five repertoires with anomalous nucleotide sharing. What TCRdb holds here is the immuneACCESS table cut down to in-frame rearrangements. Part of the clones is not present; checked against another copy, under half of the missing clones reflect an unresolved V gene, and the others are unexplained. V and J calls and clone size are those listed in that table; D and trimming were worked out from the DNA. This sample lists 120,000 or so clones; over 60% were detected once. The ten most abundant clones make up less than 3% of the sample.

Overall results and qualifications from the work: Compared with equally common non-associated chains, HLA-associated TCR beta chains in a later analysis were more clonally expanded and had lower generation probabilities. A later analysis found that most CMV-associated TCR beta chains appeared HLA-restricted, with HLA associations seemingly driven largely by CMV exposure. An association between a missense DCLRE1C variant and V-gene and J-gene trimming of TCR beta chains was found in a later genetic analysis and replicated in an independent cohort. An earlier analysis of 587 of the donors showed that most TCR beta V segments appeared in productive rearrangements either about 87% or about 30% of the time, which broadly matched IMGT annotations. When HLA alleles, especially DR and DQ, strongly co-occurred, attributing TCR associations to individual alleles was difficult. Because counts were too low, roughly 18 rarely observed V segments, including chromosome 9 orphons, were left out of the earlier analysis of several hundred of the donors. A cluster of highly shared sequence variants was judged likely to be a technical artifact of the sequencing pipeline. In vitro tests confirmed that three of the cytomegalovirus-associated TCR beta chains recognize cytomegalovirus antigens. Linkage disequilibrium might explain the correlated functional status among segregating V segments, but an unknown experimental factor could not be ruled out. In a later analysis, TCR association rates were found to vary across HLA loci, with the most associated TCRs seen for DRB1 alleles and the fewest for HLA-C alleles. Some IMGT-functional V segments, including TRBV6-2 and TRBV6-3, could not be told apart with the 87-base-pair reads, so those segments were excluded. Roughly uniform sequencing depth across donors was assumed in presence/absence analyses, although this assumption may not hold. It was suggested by the authors that the approach could potentially be generalized to other disease states and immunological phenotypes. Because HLA typing was missing for some donors at each locus, association tests included only the typed subset. Most TCR sequences were seen in very few donors, while some public TCRs were found in many individuals. A later genetic analysis reported fewer N-insertions in productive TCRs among donors in an Asian-associated ancestry cluster than the roughly 700-donor mean. The study gave a list of about 170 TCR beta chains associated with cytomegalovirus. In this cohort, only TCR beta chains were sequenced, and detectable features were limited by the absence of alpha or paired-chain data. In a later analysis, some 17,000 TCR beta sequences were associated with specific HLA alleles at a false discovery rate of 0.05. Several of the top co-occurrence clusters appeared to be linked to parvovirus B19, influenza, CMV and Epstein-Barr virus, according to a later analysis. The classifier was reported to diagnose cytomegalovirus status with high specificity and sensitivity in both the original cohort and the validation cohort. A further reported finding was that TCR beta sequences accurately predicted the HLA-A and HLA-B alleles for most subjects in the first cohort. CMV serostatus was the only immune exposure information available for the cohort.

The TCR comes from a woman aged 55-70 years in good health and CMV-seropositive. The V gene is TRBV30 and the J gene is TRBJ2-5, and 7 bases in between align with TRBD1. The specimen sequenced was PBMCs. The CDR3 here reads CAWTGGETQYF. The nucleotides read TGTGCCTGGACAGGGGGAGAGACCCAGTACTTC.